This T cell receptor (beta chain) was profiled in a study of blood T cell repertoires in COVID-19. The CDR3 is 15 amino acids. The J segment lost 5 bases and the V segment lost 2 bases, leaving 5 bases of the junction unmatched. CDR1 is MNHEY, CDR2 SVGAGI, per germline. Methods used by the authors: Using reference gene primer amplification, nucleated cell counts were estimated. Data came from immunoSEQ multiplex PCR; TCRdb stores just in-frame clones and leaves some out. V and J calls plus clone size are reproduced from that table; the DNA served to infer D and trimming. This table has more than 200,000 clones, around 88% appearing once.

The sample taken for sequencing was peripheral blood. The TCR was taken from a woman aged 25 to 39 with COVID-19, enrolled during active disease. The chain has TRBV6-5 and TRBJ2-1; TRBD1 matches at 8 bases. CDR3 in DNA: TGTGCCAGCAGTTACAACCAGGGGGCAAACAATGAGCAGTTCTTC. It yields the protein CASSYNQGANNEQFF.